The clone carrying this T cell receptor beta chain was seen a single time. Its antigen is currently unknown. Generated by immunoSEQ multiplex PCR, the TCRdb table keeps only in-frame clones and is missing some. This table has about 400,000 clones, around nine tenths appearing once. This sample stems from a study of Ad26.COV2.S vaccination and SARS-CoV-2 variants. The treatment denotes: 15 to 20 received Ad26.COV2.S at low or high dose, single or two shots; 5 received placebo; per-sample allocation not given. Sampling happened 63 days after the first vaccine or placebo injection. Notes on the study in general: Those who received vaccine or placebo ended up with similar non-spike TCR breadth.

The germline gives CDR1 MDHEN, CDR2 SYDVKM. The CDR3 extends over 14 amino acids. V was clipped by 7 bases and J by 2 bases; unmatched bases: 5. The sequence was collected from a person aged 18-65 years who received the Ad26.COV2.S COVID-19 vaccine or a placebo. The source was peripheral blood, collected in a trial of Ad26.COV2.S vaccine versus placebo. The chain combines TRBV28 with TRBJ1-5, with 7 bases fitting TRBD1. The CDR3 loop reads CASTDREGNQPQHF. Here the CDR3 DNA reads TGTGCCAGCACCGACAGGGAGGGCAATCAGCCCCAGCATTTT.